One sample yielded the 30 T cell receptor beta chains listed below, sequenced in a study of T cell changes during pregnancy in multiple sclerosis. TCRdb's copy holds only in-frame clones and misses some; the assay was immunoSEQ multiplex PCR. The table includes about 46,000 clones, about 93% detected once. Sequencing used CD8+ T cells from peripheral blood mononuclear cells, obtained after pregnancy. These receptors came from a female donor with multiple sclerosis, enrolled in a pregnancy study.

This sequence joins TRBV5-1 and TRBJ2-7; TRBD1 agrees at 7 bases. Trimming at V came to 0 bases and at J to 0 bases, leaving 3 bases not matched to a gene. The CDR3 runs to 15 residues. In germline, CDR1 is SGHRS, CDR2 YFSETQ. This chain's CDR3 is CASSLEGTDSYEQYF. CDR3 DNA sequence: TGCGCCAGCAGCTTGGAAGGGACAGACTCCTACGAGCAGTACTTC.

This clone was observed a single time. The V call is TRBV28, the J call TRBJ2-7, with 9 bases identical to TRBD2. The germline CDR1 and CDR2 sequences are MDHEN and SYDVKM. The V gene end was trimmed by 3 bases and the J gene end by 2 bases; junction bases not matched to a gene: 2. The CDR3 contains 14 residues. The CDR3 here is CASSFSGSPYEQYF. Here the CDR3 DNA reads TGTGCCAGCAGTTTTAGCGGGAGTCCCTACGAGCAGTACTTC.

This chain connects TRBV6-1 to TRBJ1-1, with D hard to call. Trimming left V 3 bases short and J 4 bases short, with 9 bases between. The CDR3 is made up of 13 amino acids. Germline loops: CDR1 MNHNS, CDR2 SASEGT. Here the CDR3 DNA reads TGTGCCAGCAGTGAGTACGGGTCCACTGAAGCTTTCTTT. Amino acid sequence: CASSEYGSTEAFF.

This clone was observed once. This chain uses TRBV7-2 with TRBJ1-1; D is possibly TRBD1 (5 bases). Germline values: CDR1 SGHTA, CDR2 FQGNSA. The V end lost 1 base, the J end lost 5 bases, and 8 bases lay between the germline ends. This CDR3 spans 13 amino acids. The CDR3 region has the DNA TGTGCCAGCAGCTTAGGGGGGGGAACTGAAGCTTTCTTT. Translation: CASSLGGGTEAFF.

The chain carries TRBV18 and TRBJ2-5, with 8 bases matching TRBD2. The length of the CDR3 is 16 residues. CDR1 is KGHSH, CDR2 LQKENI, per germline. The J segment lost 2 bases and the V segment lost 3 bases, leaving 8 bases of the junction unmatched. CDR3 coding DNA: TGTGCCAGCTCACCCTCCCCTAGCGGGTTACAAGAGACCCAGTACTTC. This translates into CASSPSPSGLQETQYF.

This chain joins TRBV4-3 and TRBJ1-2; tentatively, D is TRBD1 (5 bases). Trimming cost V 0 bases and J 2 bases, with 10 bases left between them. The CDR3 covers 15 residues. CDR1 LGHNA and CDR2 YSLEER come from the germline V gene. CDR3 sequence reads: CASSQDVRGNYGYTF. In nucleotides, the CDR3 is TGCGCCAGCAGCCAAGATGTGCGGGGGAACTATGGCTACACCTTC.

On this clone itself: Other DNA variants within this sample encode the same CDR3. This chain connects TRBV5-4 to TRBJ2-7; D not resolved. The CDR3 consists of 13 residues. CDR1 and CDR2 from the germline V gene are SGHNT and YYREEE (reference sequence). V lost 0 bases, J lost 5 bases, and 9 bases lay in between. CDR3 amino acids: CASSLVVSDEQYF. CDR3 sequence (DNA): TGTGCCAGCAGCTTGGTCGTGTCAGACGAGCAGTACTTC.

The chain recombines TRBV4-1 with TRBJ1-1; no clear D gene. From germline, CDR1 is MGHRA and CDR2 YSYEKL. V dropped 2 bases and J dropped 0 bases, with 4 bases sitting between them. The CDR3 runs to 13 residues. The CDR3 region is CASSQTMNTEAFF. The CDR3 coding sequence is TGCGCCAGCAGCCAAACAATGAACACTGAAGCTTTCTTT.

The chain carries TRBV5-4 and TRBJ2-7, with 7 bases identical to TRBD1. Germline CDR1 reads SGHNT; CDR2 reads YYREEE (reference sequence). The trim removed 4 bases at V and 4 bases at J, leaving 5 bases unmatched. The CDR3 loop spans 13 amino acids. CDR3 in DNA: TGTGCCAGCAGCCCCGGGACAGAGTACGAGCAGTACTTC. It yields the protein CASSPGTEYEQYF.

The sample holds one count of this clone. This chain joins TRBV4-1 and TRBJ1-6; no clear D gene. V was shortened by 4 bases and J by 6 bases, with 22 bases between the two germline ends. The germline V gene encodes CDR1 MGHRA and CDR2 YSYEKL. The length of the CDR3 is 18 residues. The CDR3 DNA follows: TGCGCCAGCAGCCTATCACCGAACTCGGGATTCTCTAATTCACCCCTCCACTTT. It codes for CASSLSPNSGFSNSPLHF.

The V gene is TRBV6-6, the J gene TRBJ2-4, with D possibly matching TRBD2 (6 bases). CDR3 length: 15 amino acids. V lost 5 bases and J 1 base, leaving 12 bases between the germline ends. CDR1 and CDR2 (germline): MNHNY, SVGAGI (reference sequence). This CDR3 reads CASSQLAGAKNIQYF. The CDR3 DNA sequence: TGTGCCAGCAGTCAACTAGCTGGGGCCAAAAACATTCAGTACTTC.

This clone came up once. V is TRBV4-1 and J is TRBJ2-3; maybe TRBD2 (7 bases). Trimming stripped 1 base from V and 2 bases from J, with 13 bases between. The CDR3 covers 16 residues. The germline V gene encodes CDR1 MGHRA and CDR2 YSYEKL. DNA of the CDR3: TGCGCCAGCAGCCAAGCAACGGGGGGCGTCACAGATACGCAGTATTTT. Amino acids: CASSQATGGVTDTQYF.

V gene TRBV6-5 combines with J gene TRBJ2-1; 8 bases are shared with TRBD1. V lost 4 bases, J lost 4 bases, and 6 bases stayed unmatched. This CDR3 has 15 amino acids. Germline V gene lookup returns CDR1 MNHEY and CDR2 SVGAGI. The CDR3: CASSSGTGGYNEQFF. CDR3 DNA: TGTGCCAGCAGTTCGGGCACAGGGGGATACAATGAGCAGTTCTTC.

This chain uses TRBV5-1 with TRBJ1-1, with D tentatively TRBD1 (5 bases). CDR3 length equals 13 residues. Germline assignment: CDR1 SGHRS and CDR2 YFSETQ. The V gene lost 3 bases and the J gene lost 3 bases, with 9 bases spanning the gap. This chain's CDR3 is CASSYGADTEAFF. CDR3 nucleotide sequence: TGCGCCAGCAGCTATGGGGCTGACACTGAAGCTTTCTTT.

The gene calls are TRBV5-1 and TRBJ2-1; possible D gene TRBD2, 6 bases. The CDR3 is made up of 14 amino acids. Germline V gene sequence: CDR1 SGHRS, CDR2 YFSETQ. Deletions cut 1 base from V and 7 bases from J, with 12 bases between. DNA for the CDR3: TGCGCCAGCAGCTTGACCGGGAGAGGGAATGAGCAGTTCTTC. Translation gives CASSLTGRGNEQFF.

The chain couples TRBV5-1 to TRBJ2-7; possibly TRBD1 for D (6 bases). Germline V gene lookup returns CDR1 SGHRS and CDR2 YFSETQ. V was shortened by 2 bases and J by 2 bases, with 11 bases between the two germline ends. The CDR3 extends over 14 amino acids. In DNA, the CDR3 is TGCGCCAGCAGCTTCTACAGGGAAGCCTACGAGCAGTACTTC. Its translation is CASSFYREAYEQYF.

V is TRBV5-5 and J is TRBJ1-1; D might be TRBD1 (5 bases). Per the germline V gene, CDR1 is SGHKS and CDR2 is YYEKEE (reference sequence). Trimming cost V 3 bases and J 1 base, with 10 bases left between them. CDR3 length: 14 residues. The CDR3 is CASSWRDQNTEAFF. CDR3 DNA sequence: TGTGCCAGCAGCTGGCGGGACCAGAACACTGAAGCTTTCTTT.

J is TRBJ2-7 and V is TRBV7-6, with a possible D match to TRBD1 (6 bases). V lost 1 base and J 3 bases, leaving 10 bases between the germline ends. Germline V CDR1 and CDR2: SGHVS, FNYEAQ. This CDR3 has 14 residues. The CDR3, as DNA: TGTGCCAGCAGCTTAGAGGCAGGGGACTACGAGCAGTACTTC. Amino acids: CASSLEAGDYEQYF.

The J gene is TRBJ2-7, the V gene TRBV10-3; 10 positions match TRBD1. Trimming took 6 bases from V and 6 from J; bases not matched to a gene: 8. There are 14 residues in the CDR3. Per the germline V gene, CDR1 is ENHRY and CDR2 is SYGVKD. As DNA, the CDR3 is TGTGCCATCAGCCACGGGACAGGGGCTTTCGAGCAGTACTTC. Translating it yields CAISHGTGAFEQYF.

The chain joins TRBV11-2 to TRBJ2-1, with D possibly TRBD2 on 6 matching bases. Per germline, CDR1 SGHAT and CDR2 FQNNGV. The CDR3 length is 14 residues. Trimming removed 3 bases at V and 5 bases at J, with 11 bases between. The CDR3 sequence is CASSFAGLDNEQFF. DNA of the CDR3: TGTGCCAGCAGCTTCGCGGGACTGGACAATGAGCAGTTCTTC.

The CDR3 DNA reads as TGTGCCAGCAGTTACGGGACTAGCGGCTCCGAGCAGTACTTC. It translates to CASSYGTSGSEQYF. The chain is built from TRBV6-5 and TRBJ2-7; 11 bases fit TRBD2. The ends lost 2 bases at V and 6 bases at J; junction bases unmatched: 3. The CDR3 is made up of 14 amino acids. Germline V gives CDR1 MNHEY, CDR2 SVGAGI.

The chain has TRBV6-5 and TRBJ1-1, with D unclear. CDR1 and CDR2 from the germline V gene are MNHEY and SVGAGI. This CDR3 is 14 amino acids long. V was cut by 5 bases and J by 1 base, with 11 bases left in between. CDR3 sequence (DNA): TGTGCCAGCAGTAGCCACCCGAAGAACACTGAAGCTTTCTTT. This codes for CASSSHPKNTEAFF.

The gene calls are TRBV2 and TRBJ2-7; 9 nucleotides align to TRBD1. Looked up from germline, CDR1 is SNHLY and CDR2 is FYNNEI. The CDR3 runs 15 residues. V gave up 4 bases and J gave up 6 bases; unmatched junction bases: 10. The CDR3 DNA sequence: TGTGCCAGCAGTGGGCCTGGACAGGGGTTGAGCGAGCAGTACTTC. Translating it yields CASSGPGQGLSEQYF.

J is TRBJ2-3 and V is TRBV4-1; the match to TRBD2 covers 8 bases. This CDR3 contains 17 residues. From germline, CDR1 is MGHRA and CDR2 YSYEKL. With 2 bases clipped from V and 2 bases from J, the junction kept 9 bases outside the gene matches. The CDR3: CASSQRAGEGFTDTQYF. The CDR3 DNA reads as TGCGCCAGCAGCCAAAGAGCGGGAGAAGGGTTCACAGATACGCAGTATTTT.

The V and J genes are TRBV27 and TRBJ2-5; a weak D match, TRBD2 (6 bases). The V gene's germline CDR1 is MNHEY and CDR2 SMNVEV (reference sequence). The CDR3 spans 17 residues. V was clipped by 2 bases and J by 1 base, with 17 bases between them. Here the CDR3 DNA reads TGTGCCAGCAGTTTAAAAGTCGGGGTAGCGGTCCAAGAGACCCAGTACTTC. Protein sequence: CASSLKVGVAVQETQYF.

The chain carries TRBV19 and TRBJ2-3; D unresolved. Trimming left V 7 bases short and J 2 bases short, with 22 bases between. The CDR3 is made up of 17 amino acids. Germline CDR1 is LNHDA and CDR2 is SQIVND (reference sequence). CDR3 sequence: CASTPLQEPVSTDTQYF. The CDR3 DNA reads TGTGCCAGTACCCCATTGCAGGAACCGGTTTCCACAGATACGCAGTATTTT.

This rearrangement joins TRBV11-1 to TRBJ1-1, with 9 bases lining up with TRBD1. Unmatched junction bases numbered 13, after V lost 5 bases and J lost 3 bases. The CDR3 has 17 amino acids. Germline loops: CDR1 SGHAT, CDR2 FQDESV (reference sequence). The CDR3 DNA sequence: TGTGCCAGCAGCAGCCTCCCGGGACAGGGAGGTGACACTGAAGCTTTCTTT. As protein: CASSSLPGQGGDTEAFF.

The chain carries TRBV9 and TRBJ2-2, with 11 bases identical to TRBD2. Germline trimming cut 0 bases from V and 3 bases from J; bases unmatched to any gene: 4. In germline, CDR1 is SGDLS, CDR2 YYNGEE. The CDR3 spans 17 residues. CDR3 residues: CASSVGSGRVDTGELFF. CDR3 DNA: TGTGCCAGCAGCGTAGGTAGCGGGAGGGTTGACACCGGGGAGCTGTTTTTT.

The count of this clone is one. The chain carries TRBV5-7 and TRBJ1-5; 9 nucleotides match TRBD1. TRBV5-7 is treated as an ORF (open reading frame) with a function not yet certain. V shed 5 bases, J shed 1 base, and the junction held 16 bases outside the gene matches. The CDR3 runs to 19 residues. The CDR3 DNA reads TGTGCCAGCAGTACCCAAAATGCGACAGGGGGTACGAGCAATCAGCCCCAGCATTTT. Translation: CASSTQNATGGTSNQPQHF.

The gene calls are TRBV7-8 and TRBJ2-2; possible D gene TRBD2, 5 bases. CDR3 length equals 14 residues. V lost 4 bases and J 4 bases, leaving 10 bases between the germline ends. Per germline, CDR1 SGHVS and CDR2 FQNEAQ. The CDR3 loop reads CASSSRRVTGELFF. The CDR3 DNA reads as TGTGCCAGCAGCTCCCGGCGGGTCACCGGGGAGCTGTTTTTT.